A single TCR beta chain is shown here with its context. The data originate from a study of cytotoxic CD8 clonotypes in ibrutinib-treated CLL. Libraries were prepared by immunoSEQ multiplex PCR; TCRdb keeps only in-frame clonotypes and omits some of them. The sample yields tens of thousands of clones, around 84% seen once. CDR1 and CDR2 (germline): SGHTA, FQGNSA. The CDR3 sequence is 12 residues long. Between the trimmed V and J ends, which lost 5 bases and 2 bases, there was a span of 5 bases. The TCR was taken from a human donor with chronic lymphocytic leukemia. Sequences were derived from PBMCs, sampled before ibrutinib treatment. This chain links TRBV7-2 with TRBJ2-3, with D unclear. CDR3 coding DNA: TGTGCCAGCAGCCCAGACACAGATACGCAGTATTTT. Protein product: CASSPDTDTQYF.